This T cell receptor (beta chain) was found in a study of radiotherapy plus CTLA-4 blockade in lung cancer. Looking at the study overall: Objective responses were documented in 15% to 20% of patients, with disease control in roughly 30%.

General study results and limits: Blood-borne expansion of tumor-derived TCR clones followed radiotherapy plus ipilimumab.

Some clones are missing from TCRdb's copy, which holds only in-frame ones; the method was immunoSEQ multiplex PCR. Here the sample spans about 77,000 clones, roughly 74% being singletons. The V segment lost 6 bases and the J segment 5 bases; nucleotides outside the gene matches: 13. Germline CDR1 is LNHDA and CDR2 is SQIVND (reference sequence). The CDR3 sequence is 16 residues long. About this clone itself: Its antigen is undetermined.

Sequences were derived from peripheral blood, sampled from a patient treated with radiotherapy plus ipilimumab. V and J are TRBV19 and TRBJ2-5; the match to TRBD2 covers 9 bases. The sequence came from a human donor with non-small cell lung cancer whose response to radiotherapy plus ipilimumab could not be evaluated. As DNA, the CDR3 is TGTGCCAGTAGCCAACTAGCGGGCCTAACCCGGGAGACCCAGTACTTC. Translating it yields CASSQLAGLTRETQYF.